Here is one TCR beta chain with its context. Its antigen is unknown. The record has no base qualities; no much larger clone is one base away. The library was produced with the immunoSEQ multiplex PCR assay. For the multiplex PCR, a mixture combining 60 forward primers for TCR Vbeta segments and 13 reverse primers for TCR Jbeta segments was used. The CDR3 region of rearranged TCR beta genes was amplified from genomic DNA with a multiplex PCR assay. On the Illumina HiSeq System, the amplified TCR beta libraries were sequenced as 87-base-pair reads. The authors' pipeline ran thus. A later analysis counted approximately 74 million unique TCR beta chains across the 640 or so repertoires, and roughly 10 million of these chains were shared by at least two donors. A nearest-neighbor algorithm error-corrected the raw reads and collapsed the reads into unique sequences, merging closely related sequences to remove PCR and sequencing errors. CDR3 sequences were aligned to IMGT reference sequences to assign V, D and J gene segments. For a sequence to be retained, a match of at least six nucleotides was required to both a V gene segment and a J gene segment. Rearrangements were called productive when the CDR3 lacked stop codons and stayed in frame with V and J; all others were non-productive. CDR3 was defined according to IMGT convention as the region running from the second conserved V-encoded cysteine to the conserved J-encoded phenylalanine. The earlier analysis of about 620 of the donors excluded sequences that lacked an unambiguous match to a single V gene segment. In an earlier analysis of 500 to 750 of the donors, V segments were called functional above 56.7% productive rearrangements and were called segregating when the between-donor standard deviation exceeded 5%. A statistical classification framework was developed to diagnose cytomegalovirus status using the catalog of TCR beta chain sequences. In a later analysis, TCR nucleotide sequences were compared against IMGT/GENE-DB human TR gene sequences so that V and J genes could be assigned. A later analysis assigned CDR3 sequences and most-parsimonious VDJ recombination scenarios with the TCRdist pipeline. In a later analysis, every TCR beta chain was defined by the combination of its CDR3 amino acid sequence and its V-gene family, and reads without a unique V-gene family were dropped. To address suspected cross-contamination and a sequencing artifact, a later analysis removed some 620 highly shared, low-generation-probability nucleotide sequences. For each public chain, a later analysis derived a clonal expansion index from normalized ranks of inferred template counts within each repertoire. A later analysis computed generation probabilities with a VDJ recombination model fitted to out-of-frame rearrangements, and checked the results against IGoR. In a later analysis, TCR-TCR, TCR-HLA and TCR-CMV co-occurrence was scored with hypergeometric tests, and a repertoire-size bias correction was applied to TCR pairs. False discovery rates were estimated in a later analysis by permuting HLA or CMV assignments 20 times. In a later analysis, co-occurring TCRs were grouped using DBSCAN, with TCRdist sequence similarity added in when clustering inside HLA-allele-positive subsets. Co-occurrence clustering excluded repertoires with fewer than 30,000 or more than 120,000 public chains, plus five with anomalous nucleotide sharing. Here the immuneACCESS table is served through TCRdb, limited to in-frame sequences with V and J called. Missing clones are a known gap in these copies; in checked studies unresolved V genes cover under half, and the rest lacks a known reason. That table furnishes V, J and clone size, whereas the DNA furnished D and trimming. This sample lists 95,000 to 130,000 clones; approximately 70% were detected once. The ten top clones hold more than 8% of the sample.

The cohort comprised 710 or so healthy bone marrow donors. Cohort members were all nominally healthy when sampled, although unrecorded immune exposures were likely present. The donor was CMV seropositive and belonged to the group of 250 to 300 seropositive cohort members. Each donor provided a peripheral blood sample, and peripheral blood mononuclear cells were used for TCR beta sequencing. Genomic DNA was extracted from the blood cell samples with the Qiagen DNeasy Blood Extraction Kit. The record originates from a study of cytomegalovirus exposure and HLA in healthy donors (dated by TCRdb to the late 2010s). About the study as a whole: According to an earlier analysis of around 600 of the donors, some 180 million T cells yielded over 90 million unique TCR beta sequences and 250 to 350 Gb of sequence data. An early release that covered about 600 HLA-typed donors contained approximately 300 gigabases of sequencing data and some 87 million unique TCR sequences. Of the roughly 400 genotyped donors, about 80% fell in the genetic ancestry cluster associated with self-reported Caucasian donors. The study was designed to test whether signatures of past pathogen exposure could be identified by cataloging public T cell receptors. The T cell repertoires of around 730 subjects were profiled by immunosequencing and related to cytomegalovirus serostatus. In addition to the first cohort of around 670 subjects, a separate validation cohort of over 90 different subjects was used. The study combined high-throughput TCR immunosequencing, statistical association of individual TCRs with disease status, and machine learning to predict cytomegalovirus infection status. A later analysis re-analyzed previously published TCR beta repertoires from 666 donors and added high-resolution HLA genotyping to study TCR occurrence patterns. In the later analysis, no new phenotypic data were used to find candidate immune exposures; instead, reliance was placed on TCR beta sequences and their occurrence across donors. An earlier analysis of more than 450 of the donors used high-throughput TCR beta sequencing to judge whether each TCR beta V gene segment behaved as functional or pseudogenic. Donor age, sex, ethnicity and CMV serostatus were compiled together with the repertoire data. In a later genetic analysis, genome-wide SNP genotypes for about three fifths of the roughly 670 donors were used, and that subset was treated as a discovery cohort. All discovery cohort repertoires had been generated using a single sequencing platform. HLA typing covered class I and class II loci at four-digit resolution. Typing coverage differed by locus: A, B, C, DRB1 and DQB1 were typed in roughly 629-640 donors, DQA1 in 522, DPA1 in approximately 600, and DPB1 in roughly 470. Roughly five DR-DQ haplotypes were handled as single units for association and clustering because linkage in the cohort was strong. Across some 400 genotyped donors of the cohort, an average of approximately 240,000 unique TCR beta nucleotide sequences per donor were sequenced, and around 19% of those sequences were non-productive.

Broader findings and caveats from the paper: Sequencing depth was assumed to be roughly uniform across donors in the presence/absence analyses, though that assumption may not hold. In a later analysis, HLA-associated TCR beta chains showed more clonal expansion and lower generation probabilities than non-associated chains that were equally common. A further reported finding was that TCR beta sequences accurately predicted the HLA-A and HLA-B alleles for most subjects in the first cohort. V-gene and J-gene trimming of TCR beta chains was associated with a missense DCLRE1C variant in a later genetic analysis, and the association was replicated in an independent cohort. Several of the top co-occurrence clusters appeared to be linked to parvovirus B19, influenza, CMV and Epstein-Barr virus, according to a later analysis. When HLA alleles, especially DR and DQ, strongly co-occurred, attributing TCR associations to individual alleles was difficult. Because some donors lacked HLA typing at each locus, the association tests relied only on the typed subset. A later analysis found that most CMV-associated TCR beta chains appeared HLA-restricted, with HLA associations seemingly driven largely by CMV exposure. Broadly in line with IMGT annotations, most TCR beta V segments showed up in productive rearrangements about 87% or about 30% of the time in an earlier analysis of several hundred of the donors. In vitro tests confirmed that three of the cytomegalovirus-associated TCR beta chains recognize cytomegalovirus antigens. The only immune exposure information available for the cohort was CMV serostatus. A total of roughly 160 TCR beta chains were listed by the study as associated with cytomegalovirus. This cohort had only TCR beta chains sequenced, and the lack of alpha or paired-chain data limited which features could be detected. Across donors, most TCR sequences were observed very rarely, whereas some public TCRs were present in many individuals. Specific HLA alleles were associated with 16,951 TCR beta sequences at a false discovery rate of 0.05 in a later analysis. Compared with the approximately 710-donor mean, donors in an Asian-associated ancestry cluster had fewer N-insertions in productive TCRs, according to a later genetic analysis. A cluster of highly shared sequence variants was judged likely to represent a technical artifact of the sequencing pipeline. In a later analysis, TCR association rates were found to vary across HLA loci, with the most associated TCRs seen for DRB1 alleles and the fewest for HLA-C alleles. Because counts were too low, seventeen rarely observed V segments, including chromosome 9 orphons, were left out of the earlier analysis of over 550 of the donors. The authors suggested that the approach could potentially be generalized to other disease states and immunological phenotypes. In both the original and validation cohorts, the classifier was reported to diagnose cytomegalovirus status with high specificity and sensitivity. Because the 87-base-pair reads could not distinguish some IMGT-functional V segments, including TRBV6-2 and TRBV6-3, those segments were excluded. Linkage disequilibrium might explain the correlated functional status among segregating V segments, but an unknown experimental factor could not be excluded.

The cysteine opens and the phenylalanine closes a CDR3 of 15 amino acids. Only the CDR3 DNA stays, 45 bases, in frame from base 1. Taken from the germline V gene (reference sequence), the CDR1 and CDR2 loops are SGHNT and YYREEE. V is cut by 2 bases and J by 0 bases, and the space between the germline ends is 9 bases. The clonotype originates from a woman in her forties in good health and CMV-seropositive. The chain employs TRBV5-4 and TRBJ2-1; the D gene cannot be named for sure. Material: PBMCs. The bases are TGTGCCAGCAGCTTCACCCCGAGCTCCTACAATGAGCAGTTCTTC. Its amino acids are CASSFTPSSYNEQFF.